These 32 T cell receptor beta chains came from one sample sequenced in a study of blood T cell repertoires in COVID-19. Assay used: immunoSEQ multiplex PCR; TCRdb lists only in-frame clones, some missing. Of almost 90,000 clones listed, 80% to 90% are singletons. The source material was peripheral blood. Receptors were obtained from a man older than 75 with acute or convalescent COVID-19.

V is TRBV6-6 and J is TRBJ1-5, with D unresolved. Trimming pared 2 bases from V and 1 base from J, leaving 9 bases between. The CDR3 is 15 residues long. Germline V CDR1 and CDR2: MNHNY, SVGAGI (reference sequence). CDR3 sequence reads: CASSYVSTSNQPQHF. Written as DNA, the CDR3 is TGTGCCAGCAGTTACGTCAGTACAAGCAATCAGCCCCAGCATTTT.

The chain employs TRBV6-6 and TRBJ1-5, with 7 nucleotides matching TRBD1. Losses at the gene ends were 7 bases for V and 3 bases for J; bases not matched to a gene: 12. The germline CDR1 and CDR2 sequences are MNHNY and SVGAGI (reference sequence). The CDR3 spans 16 residues. CDR3 loop: CASTNGGGQPNQPQHF. The CDR3 nucleotides read TGTGCCAGCACTAACGGGGGGGGACAGCCCAATCAGCCCCAGCATTTT.

The rearrangement links TRBV7-9 to TRBJ1-1, with D perhaps TRBD1 (5 bases). The CDR3 contains 16 residues. Germline V gene lookup returns CDR1 SEHNR and CDR2 FQNEAQ (reference sequence). V was pared by 5 bases and J by 1 base, with 17 bases between. In nucleotides, the CDR3 is TGTGCCAGCAGCCCCAGGGATCCTTACTCGAACACTGAAGCTTTCTTT. This sequence encodes CASSPRDPYSNTEAFF.

The chain is built from TRBV7-2 and TRBJ1-2, with TRBD1 as a possible D gene (6 bases). V dropped 1 base and J dropped 8 bases, with 14 bases sitting between them. The CDR3 is 14 amino acids. Per the germline V gene, CDR1 is SGHTA and CDR2 is FQGNSA. The CDR3 nucleotides read TGTGCCAGCAGCTTAGGAACAGGGATGCGCGGCTACACCTTC. Its protein is CASSLGTGMRGYTF.

This sequence joins TRBV27 and TRBJ1-2; 8 nucleotides agree with TRBD1. Looked up from germline, CDR1 is MNHEY and CDR2 is SMNVEV (reference sequence). V lost 5 bases to trimming and J lost 6 bases; unmatched junction nucleotides: 11. The CDR3 is 15 amino acids. This chain's CDR3 is CASSPTGGLYHGYTF. CDR3 sequence (DNA): TGTGCCAGCAGTCCCACAGGGGGGTTATATCATGGCTACACCTTC.

CDR3 sequence reads: CASSQQGQVGSLELFF. The CDR3 coding sequence is TGTGCCAGCTCACAACAGGGACAGGTCGGGTCGTTGGAGCTGTTTTTT. The chain carries TRBV18 and TRBJ2-2; 8 positions match TRBD1. The CDR3 is 16 residues long. V lost 4 bases, J lost 10 bases, and 14 bases stayed unmatched. Looked up from germline, CDR1 is KGHSH and CDR2 is LQKENI.

This sequence joins TRBV5-1 and TRBJ2-5; unclear D gene. The V and J ends lost 4 bases and 2 bases respectively, with 12 bases between them. The CDR3 loop spans 14 amino acids. Germline CDR1 SGHRS, CDR2 YFSETQ. CDR3 DNA sequence: TGCGCCAGCAGCCCCCTCTCGCTACAAGAGACCCAGTACTTC. Its translation: CASSPLSLQETQYF. Based on the CDR3 plus reference TRBV5-1 and TRBJ2-5, the full variable domain is KAGVTQTPRYLIKTRGQQVTLSCSPISGHRSVSWYQQTPGQGLQFLFEYFSETQRNKGNFPGRFSGRQFSNSRSEMNVSTLELGDSALYLCASSPLSLQETQYFGPGTRLLVL.

Comment on this clone: Other DNA sequences in this specimen translate into the identical CDR3. This chain joins TRBV5-1 and TRBJ1-1; D unclear. CDR3 length: 13 residues. V lost 0 bases, J lost 2 bases, and 5 bases lay in between. Germline V lookup: CDR1 SGHRS, CDR2 YFSETQ. CDR3 protein: CASSLGANTEAFF. The CDR3 region has the DNA TGCGCCAGCAGCTTGGGGGCCAACACTGAAGCTTTCTTT.

The chain combines TRBV29-1 with TRBJ2-5; maybe TRBD1 (5 bases). This CDR3 region has 12 residues. Germline CDR1 SQVTM, CDR2 ANQGSEA. The germline V and J ends were trimmed by 6 bases and 5 bases, with 13 bases remaining between them. The CDR3 protein is CSVKQGYETQYF. CDR3 in DNA: TGCAGCGTAAAGCAGGGTTATGAGACCCAGTACTTC.

The V and J genes are TRBV5-1 and TRBJ1-4, with D possibly being TRBD1 (5 bases). Germline lookup yields CDR1 SGHRS and CDR2 YFSETQ. Trimming removed 4 bases from V and 5 bases from J, with 15 bases in between. The CDR3 loop spans 15 amino acids. CDR3 loop: CASSPEPGVNEKLFF. The CDR3 DNA sequence: TGCGCCAGCAGCCCGGAGCCGGGGGTCAATGAAAAACTGTTTTTT.

V gene TRBV6-6 combines with J gene TRBJ2-1; 11 positions match TRBD2. Germline loops: CDR1 MNHNY, CDR2 SVGAGI (reference sequence). After removal of 6 bases from V and 8 bases from J, the junction contained 9 bases not matched to a gene. The CDR3 spans 15 residues. CDR3 nucleotides: TGTGCCAGCAGGGGGACTAGCGGTTTGGGGGATGAGCAGTTCTTC. Residues: CASRGTSGLGDEQFF.

This clone has more than one count but fewer than ten. The J gene is TRBJ2-5, the V gene TRBV15, with TRBD2 matching 10 bases. This CDR3 is 21 amino acids long. The J segment lost 0 bases and the V segment lost 0 bases, leaving 16 bases of the junction unmatched. Per germline, CDR1 LNHNV and CDR2 YYDKDF (reference sequence). CDR3 amino acids: CATSRDQFTRASGGYQETQYF. The CDR3 bases are TGTGCCACCAGCAGAGATCAATTTACGCGGGCTAGCGGGGGATACCAAGAGACCCAGTACTTC.

This chain connects TRBV4-1 to TRBJ1-2, with TRBD1 as a possible D gene (5 bases). In germline, CDR1 is MGHRA, CDR2 YSYEKL. This CDR3 has 14 residues. V lost 4 bases, J lost 3 bases, and 12 bases lay in between. The CDR3 nucleotides read TGCGCCAGCAGCCGGGAAGGGGCTGACTATGGCTACACCTTC. As protein: CASSREGADYGYTF.

This clone has only one observation. The rearrangement links TRBV18 to TRBJ1-4, with 10 bases aligning to TRBD1. J was trimmed by 5 bases and V by 2 bases; bases with no gene match: 2. This CDR3 contains 15 residues. CDR1 KGHSH and CDR2 LQKENI come from the germline V gene. CDR3 residues: CASSPGDRGNEKLFF. Here the CDR3 DNA reads TGTGCCAGCTCACCAGGGGACAGGGGCAATGAAAAACTGTTTTTT.

The rearrangement joins TRBV27 to TRBJ1-2; 7 bases match TRBD1. This CDR3 is built from 15 residues. The germline V gene has CDR1 MNHEY and CDR2 SMNVEV (reference sequence). J gave up 8 bases and V 5 bases, and 14 bases lay outside the gene matches. The CDR3 sequence: CASSPPGTALGGYTF. CDR3 DNA: TGTGCCAGCAGTCCCCCCGGGACAGCTCTGGGGGGCTACACCTTC.

The V and J genes are TRBV6-5 and TRBJ1-1; possibly TRBD1 for D (5 bases). CDR3 length equals 14 residues. V gave up 7 bases and J gave up 0 bases, with 12 bases separating them. Looked up from germline, CDR1 is MNHEY and CDR2 is SVGAGI. The chain's CDR3 is CASTNGALNTEAFF. The CDR3 DNA follows: TGTGCCAGCACCAATGGGGCCTTGAACACTGAAGCTTTCTTT.

Concerning this clone: At one end, the junction sequence differs from germline, possibly due to a read error. V and J are TRBV20-1 and TRBJ1-1; D gene ambiguous. Looked up from germline, CDR1 is DFQATT and CDR2 is SNEGSKA (reference sequence). This CDR3 has 11 residues. The CDR3 sequence: CSARGNSEAFF. The CDR3 DNA reads TGCAGTGCTAGAGGAAACAGTGAAGCTTTCTTT.

The V and J genes are TRBV5-6 and TRBJ2-7; 8 nucleotides line up with TRBD2. This CDR3 has 16 residues. Germline CDR1 SGHDT, CDR2 YYEEEE. Unmatched junction bases numbered 10, after V lost 0 bases and J lost 5 bases. The CDR3 protein is CASSLERRLASHEQYF. The CDR3 region has the DNA TGTGCCAGCAGCTTGGAGCGGCGACTAGCGAGTCACGAGCAGTACTTC.

The genes are TRBV7-8 and TRBJ2-2; D is uncertain. CDR1 is SGHVS and CDR2 is FQNEAQ in the germline V gene. The CDR3 sequence is 14 residues long. The germline V and J ends were trimmed by 0 bases and 5 bases, with 7 bases remaining between them. The CDR3, as DNA: TGTGCCAGCAGCTTAGCTCCTCGGACCGGGGAGCTGTTTTTT. Protein: CASSLAPRTGELFF.

V and J are TRBV3-1 (or the pseudogene TRBV3-2) and TRBJ2-1, with TRBD2 matching over 8 bases. Trimming at V came to 5 bases and at J to 9 bases, leaving 15 bases not matched to a gene. CDR3 length: 16 amino acids. The V gene's germline CDR1 is LGHDT and CDR2 YNNKEL (reference sequence). CDR3 amino acids: CASSKTGTRSFVEQFF. The DNA of the CDR3 is TGTGCCAGCAGCAAAACCGGGACTAGGTCCTTTGTTGAGCAGTTCTTC.

V is TRBV6-5 and J is TRBJ1-6; 7 bases line up with TRBD1. The CDR3 has 16 residues. Losses at the gene ends were 4 bases for V and 8 bases for J; bases not matched to a gene: 11. CDR1 and CDR2 from the germline V gene are MNHEY and SVGAGI. The CDR3 region is CASSFISGGADSPLHF. The DNA for the CDR3 is TGTGCCAGCAGTTTCATATCAGGGGGAGCGGATTCACCCCTCCACTTT.

The chain recombines TRBV12-3 or TRBV12-4 with TRBJ1-5; tentatively, D is TRBD1 (5 bases). With 5 bases removed from V and 9 bases from J, the gap between germline ends came to 14 bases. The CDR3 covers 13 residues. Written as DNA, the CDR3 is TGTGCCAGCAGTACCGACAGTCTCCTGCCCCAGCATTTT. Amino acids: CASSTDSLLPQHF.

The gene calls are TRBV6-2 or TRBV6-3 and TRBJ2-7; 7 bases are a match to TRBD1. The ends lost 2 bases at V and 3 bases at J; junction bases unmatched: 10. The CDR3 covers 16 residues. The germline V gene has CDR1 MNHEY and CDR2 SVGEGT. CDR3 in amino acids: CASSYVRQGRDYEQYF. In DNA form, the CDR3 reads TGTGCCAGCAGTTACGTCCGACAGGGTCGGGACTACGAGCAGTACTTC.

The V and J genes are TRBV9 and TRBJ2-2; 9 bases are shared with TRBD2. Trimming removed 0 bases from V and 7 bases from J; junction bases left unmatched: 7. Germline loops: CDR1 SGDLS, CDR2 YYNGEE. This CDR3 is built from 16 residues. The CDR3: CASSVGASGTVGELFF. The CDR3 nucleotides are TGTGCCAGCAGCGTAGGGGCTAGCGGGACGGTCGGGGAGCTGTTTTTT.

This clone showed up just once. This chain joins TRBV6-2 or TRBV6-3 and TRBJ1-1; maybe TRBD1 (6 bases). The V and J ends lost 0 bases and 1 base respectively, with 6 bases between them. This CDR3 has 14 residues. Per the germline V gene, CDR1 is MNHEY and CDR2 is SVGEGT. CDR3 loop: CASSYSTGNTEAFF. The CDR3 nucleotides read TGTGCCAGCAGTTACTCGACAGGGAACACTGAAGCTTTCTTT.

The chain recombines TRBV19 with TRBJ1-5, with D uncertain. Trimming took off 2 bases at V and 0 bases at J, with 8 bases between the two ends. The CDR3 length is 15 residues. Germline V lookup: CDR1 LNHDA, CDR2 SQIVND (reference sequence). CDR3 DNA: TGTGCCAGTAGTATACAGGTGTATAGCAATCAGCCCCAGCATTTT. It is translated as CASSIQVYSNQPQHF. Full variable domain (rest looked up from reference TRBV19 and TRBJ1-5): DGGITQSPKYLFRKEGQNVTLSCEQNLNHDAMYWYRQDPGQGLRLIYYSQIVNDFQKGDIAEGYSVSREKKESFPLTVTSAQKNPTAFYLCASSIQVYSNQPQHFGDGTRLSIL.

This chain uses TRBV18 with TRBJ1-1; TRBD1 matches at 9 bases. This CDR3 comprises 12 residues. The J segment lost 11 bases and the V segment lost 5 bases, leaving 6 bases of the junction unmatched. Germline CDR1 KGHSH, CDR2 LQKENI. For the CDR3, the DNA is TGTGCCAGCTCAAGCGGACAGGGGATCGCTTTCTTT. This encodes CASSSGQGIAFF.

The V call is TRBV7-2, the J call TRBJ2-1; 8 nucleotides match TRBD2. This CDR3 comprises 16 residues. The germline V gene encodes CDR1 SGHTA and CDR2 FQGNSA. V gave up 5 bases and J gave up 0 bases; unmatched junction bases: 6. CDR3 sequence reads: CASSPLLAASYNEQFF. In nucleotides, the CDR3 is TGTGCCAGCAGCCCCTTACTAGCGGCCTCCTACAATGAGCAGTTCTTC. Variable domain in full (rest from reference TRBV7-2 and TRBJ2-1): GAGVSQSPSNKVTEKGKDVELRCDPISGHTALYWYRQSLGQGLEFLIYFQGNSAPDKSGLPSDRFSAERTGGSVSTLTIQRTQQEDSAVYLCASSPLLAASYNEQFFGPGTRLTVL.

The chain uses TRBV19 and TRBJ2-5; a weak D match, TRBD1 (6 bases). This CDR3 region has 13 residues. Looked up from germline, CDR1 is LNHDA and CDR2 is SQIVND (reference sequence). The V end lost 2 bases, the J end lost 2 bases, and 6 bases lay between the germline ends. The CDR3 loop reads CASSIRGQETQYF. CDR3 DNA sequence: TGTGCCAGTAGTATAAGGGGGCAAGAGACCCAGTACTTC.

This clone has a handful of counts. V gene TRBV19 combines with J gene TRBJ2-1, with TRBD2 matching 7 bases. The germline V gene encodes CDR1 LNHDA and CDR2 SQIVND (reference sequence). The J segment lost 2 bases and the V segment lost 0 bases, leaving 13 bases of the junction unmatched. The length of the CDR3 is 19 residues. The CDR3 region is CASSIDLPTGGGAYNEQFF. In DNA, the CDR3 is TGTGCCAGTAGTATAGATCTCCCCACAGGCGGGGGAGCCTACAATGAGCAGTTCTTC.

The chain couples TRBV29-1 to TRBJ2-2, with D possibly TRBD2 on 6 matching bases. CDR3 length equals 12 residues. Trimming removed 6 bases at V and 6 bases at J, with 11 bases between. CDR1 and CDR2 (germline): SQVTM, ANQGSEA. The CDR3 loop reads CSVAGTAGELFF. In nucleotides, the CDR3 is TGCAGCGTCGCGGGGACCGCCGGGGAGCTGTTTTTT.

This chain uses TRBV4-1 with TRBJ1-3; the D gene is possibly TRBD1 (6 bases). Deletions cut 3 bases from V and 4 bases from J, with 10 bases between. The CDR3 is 14 residues long. Germline V gene lookup returns CDR1 MGHRA and CDR2 YSYEKL. The DNA for the CDR3 is TGCGCCAGCAGCCAGGGGGCTACGGGAAACACCATATATTTT. Amino acid sequence: CASSQGATGNTIYF.